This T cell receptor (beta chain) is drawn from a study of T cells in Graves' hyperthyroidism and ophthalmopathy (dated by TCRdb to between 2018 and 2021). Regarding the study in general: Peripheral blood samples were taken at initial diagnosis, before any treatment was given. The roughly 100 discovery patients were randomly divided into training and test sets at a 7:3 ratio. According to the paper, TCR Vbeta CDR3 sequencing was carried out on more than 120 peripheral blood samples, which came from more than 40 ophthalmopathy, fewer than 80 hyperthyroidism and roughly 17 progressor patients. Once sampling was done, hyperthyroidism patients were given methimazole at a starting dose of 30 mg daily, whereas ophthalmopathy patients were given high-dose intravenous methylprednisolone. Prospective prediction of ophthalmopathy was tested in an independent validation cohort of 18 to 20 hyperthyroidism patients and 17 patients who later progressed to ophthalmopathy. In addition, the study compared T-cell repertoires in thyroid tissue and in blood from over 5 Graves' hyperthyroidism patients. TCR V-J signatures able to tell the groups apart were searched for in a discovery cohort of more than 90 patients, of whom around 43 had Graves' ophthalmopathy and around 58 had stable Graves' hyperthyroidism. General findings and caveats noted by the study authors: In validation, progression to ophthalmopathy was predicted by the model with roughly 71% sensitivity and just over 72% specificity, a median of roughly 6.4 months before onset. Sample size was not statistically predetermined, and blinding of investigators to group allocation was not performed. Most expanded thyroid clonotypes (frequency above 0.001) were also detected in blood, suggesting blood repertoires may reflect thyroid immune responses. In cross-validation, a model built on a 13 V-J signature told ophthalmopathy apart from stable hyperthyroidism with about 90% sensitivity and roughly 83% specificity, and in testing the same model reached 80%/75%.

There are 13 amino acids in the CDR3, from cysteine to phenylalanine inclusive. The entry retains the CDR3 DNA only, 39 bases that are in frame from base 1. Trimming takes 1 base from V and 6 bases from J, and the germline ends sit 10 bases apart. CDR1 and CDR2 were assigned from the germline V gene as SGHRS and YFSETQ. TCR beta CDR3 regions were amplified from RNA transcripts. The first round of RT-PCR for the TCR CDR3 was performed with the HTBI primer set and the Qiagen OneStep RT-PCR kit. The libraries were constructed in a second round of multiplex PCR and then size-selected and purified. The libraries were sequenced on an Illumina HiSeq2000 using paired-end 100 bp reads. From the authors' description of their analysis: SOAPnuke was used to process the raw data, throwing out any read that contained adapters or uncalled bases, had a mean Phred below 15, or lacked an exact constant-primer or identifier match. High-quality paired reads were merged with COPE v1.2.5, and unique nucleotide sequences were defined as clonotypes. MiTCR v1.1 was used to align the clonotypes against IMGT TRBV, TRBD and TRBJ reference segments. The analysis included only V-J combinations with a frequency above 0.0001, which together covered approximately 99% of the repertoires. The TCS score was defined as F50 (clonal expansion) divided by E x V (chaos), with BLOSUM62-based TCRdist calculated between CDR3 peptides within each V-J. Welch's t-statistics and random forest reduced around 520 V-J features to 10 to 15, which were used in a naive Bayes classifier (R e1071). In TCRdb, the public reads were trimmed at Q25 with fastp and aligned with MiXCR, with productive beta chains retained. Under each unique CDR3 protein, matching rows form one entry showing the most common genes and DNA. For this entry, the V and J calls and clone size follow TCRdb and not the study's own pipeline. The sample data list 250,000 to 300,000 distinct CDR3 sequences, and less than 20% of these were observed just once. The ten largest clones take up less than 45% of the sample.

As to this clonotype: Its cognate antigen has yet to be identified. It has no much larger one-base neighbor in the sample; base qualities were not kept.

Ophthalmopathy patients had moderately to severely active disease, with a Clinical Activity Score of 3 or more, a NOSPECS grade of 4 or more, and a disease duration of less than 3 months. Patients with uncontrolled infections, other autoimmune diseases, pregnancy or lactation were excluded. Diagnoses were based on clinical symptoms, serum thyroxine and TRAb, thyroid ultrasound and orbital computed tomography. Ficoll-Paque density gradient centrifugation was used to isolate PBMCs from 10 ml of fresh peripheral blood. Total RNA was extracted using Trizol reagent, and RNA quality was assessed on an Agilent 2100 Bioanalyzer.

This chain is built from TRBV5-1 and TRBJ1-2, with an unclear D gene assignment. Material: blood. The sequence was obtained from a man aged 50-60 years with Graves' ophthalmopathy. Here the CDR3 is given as CASSLYSYDGYTF. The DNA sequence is TGCGCCAGCAGCTTGTACAGTTATGATGGCTACACCTTC.